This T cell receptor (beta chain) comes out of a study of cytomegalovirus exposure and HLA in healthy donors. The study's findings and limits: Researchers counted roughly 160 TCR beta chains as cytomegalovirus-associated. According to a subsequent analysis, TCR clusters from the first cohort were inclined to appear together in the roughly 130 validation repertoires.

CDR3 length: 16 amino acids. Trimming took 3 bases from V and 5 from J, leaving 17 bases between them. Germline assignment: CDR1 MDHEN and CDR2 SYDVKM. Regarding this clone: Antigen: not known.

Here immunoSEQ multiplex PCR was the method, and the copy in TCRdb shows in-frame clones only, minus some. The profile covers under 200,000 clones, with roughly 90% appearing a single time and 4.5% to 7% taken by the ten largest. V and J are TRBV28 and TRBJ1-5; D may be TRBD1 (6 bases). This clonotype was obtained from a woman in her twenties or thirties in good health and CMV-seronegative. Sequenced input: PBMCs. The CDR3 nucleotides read TGTGCCAGCAGTTTGTGGATTTCGGGGGGCCATCAGCCCCAGCATTTT. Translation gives CASSLWISGGHQPQHF.